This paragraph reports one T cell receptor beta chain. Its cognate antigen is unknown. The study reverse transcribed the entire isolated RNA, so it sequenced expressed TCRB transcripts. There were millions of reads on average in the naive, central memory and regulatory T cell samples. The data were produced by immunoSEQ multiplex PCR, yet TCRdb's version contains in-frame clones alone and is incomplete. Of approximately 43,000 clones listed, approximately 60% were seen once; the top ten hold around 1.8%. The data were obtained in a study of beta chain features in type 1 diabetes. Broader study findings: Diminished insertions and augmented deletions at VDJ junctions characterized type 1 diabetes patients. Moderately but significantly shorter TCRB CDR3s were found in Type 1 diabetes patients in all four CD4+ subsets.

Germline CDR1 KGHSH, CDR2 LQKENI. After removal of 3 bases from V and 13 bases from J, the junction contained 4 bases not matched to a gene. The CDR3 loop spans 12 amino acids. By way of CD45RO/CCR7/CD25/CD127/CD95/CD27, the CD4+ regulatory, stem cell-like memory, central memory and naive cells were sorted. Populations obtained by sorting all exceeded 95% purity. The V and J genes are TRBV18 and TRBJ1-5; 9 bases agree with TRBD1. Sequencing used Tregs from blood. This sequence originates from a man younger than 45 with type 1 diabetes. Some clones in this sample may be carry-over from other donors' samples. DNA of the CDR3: TGTGCCAGCTCACCTGACAGGGGGGTACAGCATTTT. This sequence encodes CASSPDRGVQHF.